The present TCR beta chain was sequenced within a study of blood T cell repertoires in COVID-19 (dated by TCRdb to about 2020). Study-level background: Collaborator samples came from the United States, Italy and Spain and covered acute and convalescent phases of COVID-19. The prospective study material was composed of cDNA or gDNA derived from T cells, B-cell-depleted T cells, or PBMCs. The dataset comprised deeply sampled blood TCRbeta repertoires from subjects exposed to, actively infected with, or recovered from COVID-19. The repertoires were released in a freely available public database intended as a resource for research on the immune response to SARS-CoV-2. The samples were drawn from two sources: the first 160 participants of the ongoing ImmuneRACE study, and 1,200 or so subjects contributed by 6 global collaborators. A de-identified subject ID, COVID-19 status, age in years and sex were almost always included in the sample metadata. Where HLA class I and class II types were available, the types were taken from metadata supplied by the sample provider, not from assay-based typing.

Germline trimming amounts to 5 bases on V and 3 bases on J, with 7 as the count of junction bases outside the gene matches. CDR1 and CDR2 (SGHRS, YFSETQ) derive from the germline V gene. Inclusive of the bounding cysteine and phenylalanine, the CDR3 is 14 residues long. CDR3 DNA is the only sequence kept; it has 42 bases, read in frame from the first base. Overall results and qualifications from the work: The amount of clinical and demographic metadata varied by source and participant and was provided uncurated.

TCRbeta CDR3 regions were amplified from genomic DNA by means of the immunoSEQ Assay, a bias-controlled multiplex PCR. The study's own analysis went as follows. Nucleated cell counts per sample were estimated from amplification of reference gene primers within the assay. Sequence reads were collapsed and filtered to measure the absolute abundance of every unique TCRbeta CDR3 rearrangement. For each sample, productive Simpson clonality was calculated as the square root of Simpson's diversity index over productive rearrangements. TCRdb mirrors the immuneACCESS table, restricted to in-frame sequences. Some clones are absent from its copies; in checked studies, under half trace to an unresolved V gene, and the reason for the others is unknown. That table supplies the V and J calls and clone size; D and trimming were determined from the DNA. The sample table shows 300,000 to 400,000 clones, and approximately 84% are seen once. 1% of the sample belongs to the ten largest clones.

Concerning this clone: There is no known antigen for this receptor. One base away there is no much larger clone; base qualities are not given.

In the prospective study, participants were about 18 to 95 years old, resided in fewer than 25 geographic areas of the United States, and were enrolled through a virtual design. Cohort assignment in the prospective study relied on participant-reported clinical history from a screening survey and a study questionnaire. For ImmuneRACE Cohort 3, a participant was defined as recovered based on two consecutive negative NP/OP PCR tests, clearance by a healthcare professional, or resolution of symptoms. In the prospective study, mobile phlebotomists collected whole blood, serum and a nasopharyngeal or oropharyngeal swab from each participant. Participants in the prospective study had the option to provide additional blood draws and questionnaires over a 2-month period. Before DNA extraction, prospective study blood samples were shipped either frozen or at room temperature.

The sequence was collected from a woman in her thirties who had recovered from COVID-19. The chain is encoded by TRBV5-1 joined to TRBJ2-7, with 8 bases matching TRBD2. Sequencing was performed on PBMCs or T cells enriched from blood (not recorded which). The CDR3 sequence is CASRAGDPFYEQYF. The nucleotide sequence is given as TGCGCCAGCAGAGCGGGGGATCCCTTCTACGAGCAGTACTTC.